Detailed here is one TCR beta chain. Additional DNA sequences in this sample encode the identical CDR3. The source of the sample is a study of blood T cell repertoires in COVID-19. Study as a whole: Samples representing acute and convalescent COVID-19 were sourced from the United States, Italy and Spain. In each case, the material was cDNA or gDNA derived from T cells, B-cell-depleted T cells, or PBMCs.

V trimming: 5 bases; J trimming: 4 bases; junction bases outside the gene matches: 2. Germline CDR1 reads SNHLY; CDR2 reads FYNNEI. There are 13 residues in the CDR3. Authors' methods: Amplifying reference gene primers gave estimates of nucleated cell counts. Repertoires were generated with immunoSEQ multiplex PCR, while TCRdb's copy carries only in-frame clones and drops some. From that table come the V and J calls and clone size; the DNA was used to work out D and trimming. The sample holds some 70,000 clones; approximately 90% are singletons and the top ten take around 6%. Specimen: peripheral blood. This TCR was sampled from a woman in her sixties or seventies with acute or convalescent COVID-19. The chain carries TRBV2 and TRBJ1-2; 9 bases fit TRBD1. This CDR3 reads CASSRTGAYGYTF. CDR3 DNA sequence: TGTGCCAGCAGTCGGACAGGGGCCTATGGCTACACCTTC.